This TCR beta chain was captured by sequencing in a study of T cells after yellow fever vaccination. The study's findings and limits: Subsequent to the booster, the majority of primary-vaccination clones reappeared (roughly 96% CD4, 85% to 90% CD8). Peaking faster, on day 5 versus 15, the secondary response was nonetheless weaker. FACS-sorted repertoires might harbor abundant contaminating clonotypes from the bulk population.

Researchers made TCR cDNA using 5'RACE template switching, and this step added a universal primer site and UMIs. TCRdb called the 5' RACE reads again in MiXCR, with one record for every CDR3 protein. Of about 550,000 distinct CDR3 sequences listed, 19% are singletons. With respect to this clonotype: Its antigen is unknown.

The J segment lost 2 bases and the V segment lost 3 bases, leaving 7 bases of the junction unmatched. CDR3 length: 16 amino acids. Germline CDR1 reads MGHRA; CDR2 reads YSYEKL. V usage is TRBV4-1 and J usage is TRBJ2-5; TRBD1 agrees at 9 bases. This TCR derives from a man under 40 who received the YFV17D yellow fever vaccine. The input for sequencing was PBMCs, taken 15 days after the yellow fever booster vaccination. The DNA of the CDR3 is TGCGCCAGCAGCCAGGCGACAGGGGGTGAACAAGAGACCCAGTACTTC. Its protein is CASSQATGGEQETQYF.